The 25 T cell receptor beta chains below all came from one sample that was sequenced in a study of blood T cell repertoires in COVID-19. Method: immunoSEQ multiplex PCR; TCRdb's copy keeps in-frame clones and lacks some. The repertoire holds about 190,000 clones, roughly 80% seen once, with roughly 13% in the top ten. Sequenced input: peripheral blood. Receptors were obtained from a man aged 50-60 years who had recovered from COVID-19.

J is TRBJ2-5 and V is TRBV5-1, with 12 positions matching TRBD2. Germline lookup yields CDR1 SGHRS and CDR2 YFSETQ. This CDR3 has 14 residues. Unmatched junction bases numbered 4, after V lost 5 bases and J lost 5 bases. CDR3 DNA: TGCGCCAGCAGGACGACTAGCGGGAGTGAGACCCAGTACTTC. Residues: CASRTTSGSETQYF.

The CDR3 here is CASSSNQNTGELFF. The CDR3 bases are TGTGCCAGCAGCAGCAACCAGAACACCGGGGAGCTGTTTTTT. The chain employs TRBV11-3 and TRBJ2-2; D is undetermined. The CDR3 is 14 residues long. Germline assignment: CDR1 SGHNT and CDR2 YENEEA. V shed 5 bases and J shed 1 base, with 8 bases lying between them.

The V and J genes are TRBV5-1 and TRBJ2-7; D might be TRBD2 (6 bases). This CDR3 has 14 residues. V was clipped by 8 bases and J by 3 bases, with 18 bases between them. Germline CDR1 and CDR2: SGHRS and YFSETQ. The CDR3 sequence: CASRESPPRYEQYF. The CDR3 region has the DNA TGCGCCAGTCGGGAGTCCCCGCCCCGCTACGAGCAGTACTTC.

The chain joins TRBV30 to TRBJ2-4, with a tentative D call TRBD1 (6 bases). The germline V gene has CDR1 GTSNPN and CDR2 SVGIG (reference sequence). The V gene lost 6 bases and the J gene lost 0 bases, with 15 bases spanning the gap. The CDR3 runs 15 residues. As DNA, the CDR3 is TGTGCCTGTGGGGGCTCCTTTGTAGCCAAAAACATTCAGTACTTC. It is translated as CACGGSFVAKNIQYF.

The rearrangement uses TRBV30 and TRBJ2-3, with unresolved D. Germline CDR1 and CDR2: GTSNPN and SVGIG (reference sequence). The V and J ends lost 1 base and 2 bases respectively, with 10 bases between them. This CDR3 spans 14 amino acids. The CDR3, as DNA: TGTGCCTGGAGTGACGGTCGAACCACAGATACGCAGTATTTT. This encodes CAWSDGRTTDTQYF.

The chain is built from TRBV30 and TRBJ2-7; TRBD2 agrees at 12 bases. Germline V CDR1 and CDR2: GTSNPN, SVGIG (reference sequence). Trimming removed 4 bases from V and 3 bases from J; junction bases left unmatched: 7. CDR3 size: 15 residues. The CDR3 sequence is CAWTDGLAGLYEQYF. For the CDR3, the DNA is TGTGCCTGGACCGACGGACTAGCGGGACTCTACGAGCAGTACTTC. Variable domain in full (rest from reference TRBV30 and TRBJ2-7): SQTIHQWPATLVQPVGSPLSLECTVEGTSNPNLYWYRQAAGRGLQLLFYSVGIGQISSEVPQNLSASRPQDRQFILSSKKLLLSDSGFYLCAWTDGLAGLYEQYFGPGTRLTVT.

CDR3 sequence: CASSPRNRGQNTEAFF. The CDR3 region has the DNA TGTGCCAGCAGCCCTCGAAACAGGGGCCAGAACACTGAAGCTTTCTTT. The V gene is TRBV11-3, the J gene TRBJ1-1; 7 nucleotides agree with TRBD1. This CDR3 is 16 amino acids long. The V segment lost 5 bases and the J segment 1 base; nucleotides outside the gene matches: 10. From germline, CDR1 is SGHNT and CDR2 YENEEA. Based on the CDR3 plus reference TRBV11-3 and TRBJ1-1, the full variable domain is EAGVVQSPRYKIIEKKQPVAFWCNPISGHNTLYWYLQNLGQGPELLIRYENEEAVDDSQLPKDRFSAERLKGVDSTLKIQPAELGDSAVYLCASSPRNRGQNTEAFFGQGTRLTVV.

This clone was observed a few times. The chain links TRBV2 to TRBJ2-1; D is uncertain. This CDR3 has 11 amino acids. Trimming pared 10 bases from V and 1 base from J, leaving 5 bases between. CDR1 is SNHLY, CDR2 FYNNEI, per germline. CDR3 loop: CAITSYNEQFF. CDR3 bases: TGTGCCATAACATCCTACAATGAGCAGTTCTTC.

The rearrangement uses TRBV18 and TRBJ2-5, with D possibly being TRBD2 (7 bases). Trimming stripped 2 bases from V and 5 bases from J, with 18 bases between. CDR1 and CDR2 from the germline V gene are KGHSH and LQKENI. CDR3 length: 16 residues. The DNA for the CDR3 is TGTGCCAGCTCACCATTTACTCGGGGGGCAAGGGAGACCCAGTACTTC. It yields the protein CASSPFTRGARETQYF.

The chain links TRBV14 to TRBJ1-1; 7 nucleotides line up with TRBD1. This CDR3 spans 13 amino acids. The J segment lost 4 bases and the V segment lost 4 bases, leaving 3 bases of the junction unmatched. CDR1 and CDR2 (germline): SGHDN, FVKESK. The CDR3 region is CASSLDRVTEAFF. The CDR3 bases are TGTGCCAGCAGCCTAGACAGGGTCACTGAAGCTTTCTTT.

This rearrangement joins TRBV15 to TRBJ2-1; 11 bases are shared with TRBD2. The CDR3 runs to 12 residues. Germline CDR1 and CDR2: LNHNV and YYDKDF (reference sequence). With V trimmed by 3 bases and J by 13 bases, 2 bases remained unmatched. CDR3 sequence: CATSSSGRGQFF. CDR3 in DNA: TGTGCCACCAGCAGTAGCGGGAGGGGTCAGTTCTTC.

The chain links TRBV6-5 to TRBJ1-5, with D perhaps TRBD1 (5 bases). V lost 6 bases, J lost 1 base, and 13 bases lay in between. Germline V gene lookup returns CDR1 MNHEY and CDR2 SVGAGI. The CDR3 spans 15 residues. CDR3 region: CASRRDPGSNQPQHF. The CDR3 nucleotides are TGTGCCAGCAGGCGGGACCCGGGAAGCAATCAGCCCCAGCATTTT.

The rearrangement links TRBV11-2 to TRBJ1-1, with 11 positions matching TRBD1. CDR1 and CDR2 from the germline V gene are SGHAT and FQNNGV. The length of the CDR3 is 14 residues. CDR3 coding DNA: TGTGCGACCGAAACCGGGACAGGGGGAACTGAAGCTTTCTTT. It translates to CATETGTGGTEAFF.

CDR3 in amino acids: CASSQVLMAGAGELFF. CDR3 nucleotide sequence: TGCGCCAGCAGCCAAGTTTTGATGGCGGGAGCCGGGGAGCTGTTTTTT. V is TRBV4-1 and J is TRBJ2-2; TRBD2 aligns across 7 bases. CDR1 MGHRA and CDR2 YSYEKL come from the germline V gene. V shed 1 base, J shed 6 bases, and the junction held 8 bases outside the gene matches. The CDR3 has 16 amino acids.

About this clone itself: This same CDR3 is encoded by further DNA sequences in the sample. The chain has TRBV9 and TRBJ2-3; no definite D call. Germline V gene sequence: CDR1 SGDLS, CDR2 YYNGEE. The CDR3 is 13 residues long. Trimming pared 0 bases from V and 3 bases from J, leaving 5 bases between. CDR3 region: CASSVVETDTQYF. CDR3 nucleotide sequence: TGTGCCAGCAGCGTAGTGGAGACAGATACGCAGTATTTT.

The gene calls are TRBV12-3 or TRBV12-4 and TRBJ2-3, with a tentative D call TRBD2 (6 bases). Deletions cut 3 bases from V and 7 bases from J, with 11 bases between. This CDR3 comprises 13 residues. The CDR3 DNA follows: TGTGCCAGCAGTTTTGATCGGGGGAATACGCAGTATTTT. It specifies CASSFDRGNTQYF.

V and J are TRBV6-2 or TRBV6-3 and TRBJ1-5; D remains ambiguous. V gave up 2 bases and J gave up 2 bases, with 7 bases separating them. There are 14 residues in the CDR3. Looked up from germline, CDR1 is MNHEY and CDR2 is SVGEGT. CDR3 coding DNA: TGTGCCAGCAGTTACATGGGCGGCAATCAGCCCCAGCATTTT. This codes for CASSYMGGNQPQHF.

This chain uses TRBV7-2 with TRBJ2-7; tentative D call: TRBD2 (6 bases). Germline V lookup: CDR1 SGHTA, CDR2 FQGNSA. The CDR3 spans 16 residues. V lost 4 bases to trimming and J lost 4 bases, with 20 bases between them. The CDR3 loop is CASSSGRGGGGYEQYF. For the CDR3, the DNA is TGTGCCAGCAGCTCCGGCCGAGGTGGGGGAGGTTACGAGCAGTACTTC.

In regard to this clone: It may be a read error: a sequence one base away is much more abundant. This chain connects TRBV7-9 to TRBJ2-7, with 9 bases aligning to TRBD2. There are 15 residues in the CDR3. Germline CDR1 reads SEHNR; CDR2 reads FQNEAQ (reference sequence). Germline trimming cut 5 bases from V and 0 bases from J; bases unmatched to any gene: 5. CDR3 residues: CASSQETSGSYEQYF. CDR3 coding DNA: TGTGCCAGCAGCCAAGAGACTAGCGGCTCCTACGAGCAGTACTTC.

This chain links TRBV29-1 with TRBJ2-5; 7 positions agree with TRBD1. V shed 5 bases, J shed 1 base, and the junction held 13 bases outside the gene matches. The V gene's germline CDR1 is SQVTM and CDR2 ANQGSEA. The length of the CDR3 is 16 residues. CDR3 sequence reads: CSVCFRGQKIQETQYF. The CDR3, as DNA: TGCAGCGTTTGCTTTCGGGGACAGAAAATCCAAGAGACCCAGTACTTC.

The chain is built from TRBV21-1 and TRBJ2-5; the D call TRBD2 from the table was never checked on the DNA. TRBV21-1 is a known pseudogene. The CDR3 runs to 15 residues. In nucleotides, the CDR3 is TGTGCCAGCAGCACTACCTTTAGCGGTCCAGAGACCCAGTACTTC. Translation: CASSTTFSGPETQYF.

The chain couples TRBV2 to TRBJ2-3, with 7 bases matching TRBD2. Germline V lookup: CDR1 SNHLY, CDR2 FYNNEI. This CDR3 spans 16 amino acids. V gave up 4 bases and J gave up 4 bases; unmatched junction bases: 11. The DNA for the CDR3 is TGTGCCAGCAGTGCCACAGGACTAGTGAGCTCAGATACGCAGTATTTT. This translates into CASSATGLVSSDTQYF.

The chain employs TRBV5-4 and TRBJ1-6, with TRBD1 matching 8 bases. Germline values: CDR1 SGHNT, CDR2 YYREEE (reference sequence). This CDR3 region has 15 residues. V lost 4 bases, J lost 9 bases, and 9 bases stayed unmatched. The CDR3, as DNA: TGTGCCAGCAGCCATCCAGGGGGCTTAATTTCACCCCTCCACTTT. It yields the protein CASSHPGGLISPLHF.

The chain is built from TRBV9 and TRBJ2-3, with 7 bases that match TRBD2. Germline V gives CDR1 SGDLS, CDR2 YYNGEE. This CDR3 spans 18 amino acids. V trimming: 0 bases; J trimming: 3 bases; junction bases outside the gene matches: 13. CDR3 region: CASSVALSSGIWTDTQYF. The DNA of the CDR3 is TGTGCCAGCAGCGTAGCTCTGTCGAGCGGGATATGGACAGATACGCAGTATTTT. Supplemented by reference TRBV9 and TRBJ2-3, the full variable domain reads DSGVTQTPKHLITATGQRVTLRCSPRSGDLSVYWYQQSLDQGLQFLIQYYNGEERAKGNILERFSAQQFPDLHSELNLSSLELGDSALYFCASSVALSSGIWTDTQYFGPGTRLTVL.

V gene TRBV6-5 combines with J gene TRBJ1-6; 7 nucleotides agree with TRBD1. CDR1 MNHEY and CDR2 SVGAGI come from the germline V gene. The junction had 6 bases not matched to a gene; V was cut back by 6 bases and J by 7 bases. CDR3 length: 14 amino acids. CDR3 sequence reads: CASSPGQENSPLHF. The CDR3 DNA sequence: TGTGCCAGCAGCCCCGGACAGGAGAATTCACCCCTCCACTTT.